The rows below give T cell receptor beta chains drawn from one sample of a study of post-analysis software for immune sequencing data. From the PCR reads, TCRdb called clonotypes with MiXCR, one entry per CDR3 protein. Among 740,000 or so distinct CDR3 sequences, roughly half were seen once, and the ten largest hold 4.6%. Source material: blood. These receptors were obtained from a girl aged 10-17 years with multiple sclerosis. CDR3s include the opening cysteine and the closing phenylalanine or tryptophan.

cdr3_aa: CASSLGLPITEAFF
j_call: TRBJ1-1
v_call: TRBV5-6

cdr3_aa: CASSLPGQGAGETQYF
j_call: TRBJ2-5
v_call: TRBV5-1

cdr3_aa: CSARDHRGNQETQYF
j_call: TRBJ2-5
v_call: TRBV20-1

cdr3_aa: CASSSGSLQETQYF
j_call: TRBJ2-5
v_call: TRBV28

cdr3_aa: CASSAWGNRGGETQYF
j_call: TRBJ2-5
v_call: TRBV7-2

cdr3_aa: CASKKSQGGDEQYF
j_call: TRBJ2-7
v_call: TRBV6-6

cdr3_aa: CASSLFEGGTNYGYTF
j_call: TRBJ1-2
v_call: TRBV12-3/TRBV12-4

cdr3_aa: CASSLAGPQLNYGYTF
j_call: TRBJ1-2
v_call: TRBV5-5

cdr3_aa: CASSLERGGETQYF
j_call: TRBJ2-5
v_call: TRBV5-1

cdr3_aa: CSAGGQGANQPQHF
j_call: TRBJ1-5
v_call: TRBV20-1

cdr3_aa: CASSRRFTGELFF
j_call: TRBJ2-2
v_call: TRBV3-1

cdr3_aa: CASSLSAGPDTQYF
j_call: TRBJ2-3
v_call: TRBV7-3